The 28 T cell receptor beta chains below were found in one sample sequenced in a study of T cells in Graves' hyperthyroidism and ophthalmopathy. The source material, RNA transcripts, was used to amplify TCR beta CDR3 regions. HTBI primers were used for first-round RT-PCR of the TCR CDR3. TCRdb re-analysed the multiplex PCR reads in MiXCR, keeping a single row per CDR3 protein. In the table there are some 320,000 distinct CDR3 sequences, roughly 13% of which are singletons. The sequenced sample consisted of blood. These receptor sequences come from a woman aged 40 to 50 with Graves' ophthalmopathy.

The genes are TRBV5-1 and TRBJ2-7; unclear D gene. Germline lookup yields CDR1 SGHRS and CDR2 YFSETQ. V lost 4 bases and J 7 bases, leaving 18 bases between the germline ends. This CDR3 comprises 14 residues. The CDR3 spells CASSQGWAPNEQYF. CDR3 nucleotides: TGCGCCAGCAGCCAAGGGTGGGCCCCCAATGAGCAGTACTTC.

In its sample, this clonotype was seen once. The chain couples TRBV3-1 to TRBJ1-2; the D gene is possibly TRBD1 (5 bases). V lost 4 bases, J lost 0 bases, and 15 bases lay in between. Germline V gene data show CDR1 as LGHDT and CDR2 as YNNKEL (reference sequence). The CDR3 runs to 16 residues. CDR3 in amino acids: CASSPRGSRSNYGYTF. CDR3 DNA sequence: TGTGCCAGCAGCCCCCGGGGCAGCCGTTCTAACTATGGCTACACCTTC.

This clonotype was recorded at least ten times. This rearrangement joins TRBV20-1 to TRBJ2-7, with TRBD1 matching 7 bases. The germline V gene encodes CDR1 DFQATT and CDR2 SNEGSKA (reference sequence). The CDR3 runs to 13 residues. V was pared by 3 bases and J by 4 bases, with 6 bases of the junction left unmatched. CDR3 in DNA: TGCAGTGCTAGTCTGGCAGGGGGATACGAGCAGTACTTC. This gives the protein CSASLAGGYEQYF.

This clonotype has only a few counts. The chain uses TRBV4-2 and TRBJ2-3; 9 nucleotides align to TRBD2. The V segment lost 6 bases and the J segment 0 bases; nucleotides outside the gene matches: 13. This CDR3 region has 18 residues. CDR1 is LGHNA and CDR2 is YNFKEQ in the germline V gene. In nucleotides, the CDR3 is TGTGCCAGCAGTCCCCGGGGCGGAAGCGGGAGGAGCACAGATACGCAGTATTTT. Translated, it gives CASSPRGGSGRSTDTQYF.

This clonotype has ten or more counts. The chain uses TRBV11-3 and TRBJ2-5, with 10 positions matching TRBD1. J lost 5 bases, V lost 5 bases, and 14 bases had no gene match. The CDR3 runs to 17 residues. From germline, CDR1 is SGHNT and CDR2 YENEEA. The chain's CDR3 is CASSVFLGTGERETQYF. The CDR3 coding sequence is TGTGCCAGCAGCGTGTTCTTGGGGACAGGGGAGAGGGAGACCCAGTACTTC. Complete variable domain (other parts from reference TRBV11-3 and TRBJ2-5): EAGVVQSPRYKIIEKKQPVAFWCNPISGHNTLYWYLQNLGQGPELLIRYENEEAVDDSQLPKDRFSAERLKGVDSTLKIQPAELGDSAVYLCASSVFLGTGERETQYFGPGTRLLVL.

This chain links TRBV24-1 with TRBJ2-2; possible D gene TRBD2, 5 bases. From germline, CDR1 is KGHDR and CDR2 SFDVKD. The CDR3 is 14 residues long. Between the trimmed V and J ends, which lost 8 bases and 8 bases, there was a span of 17 bases. The CDR3: CATKAEGAPGELFF. CDR3 in DNA: TGTGCCACCAAGGCCGAGGGAGCACCGGGGGAGCTGTTTTTT.

There are many counts of this clonotype. The rearrangement joins TRBV6-5 to TRBJ2-6; D unresolved. CDR3 length: 15 residues. Trimming removed 2 bases from V and 1 base from J, with 6 bases in between. The germline V gene encodes CDR1 MNHEY and CDR2 SVGAGI. CDR3 nucleotides: TGTGCCAGCAGTTACGTATCTTCTGGGGCCAACGTCCTGACTTTC. It codes for CASSYVSSGANVLTF.

Many counts were recorded for this clonotype. This rearrangement joins TRBV12-3 or TRBV12-4 to TRBJ2-1, with D possibly being TRBD2 (5 bases). The CDR3 consists of 12 residues. The V and J ends lost 6 bases and 6 bases respectively, with 9 bases between them. The DNA of the CDR3 is TGTGCCAGCAGCCAACTAGGCAATGAGCAGTTCTTC. Translating gives CASSQLGNEQFF.

In this sample, this clonotype turned up a few times. V usage is TRBV4-1 and J usage is TRBJ1-3; D remains unclear. CDR1 is MGHRA and CDR2 is YSYEKL in the germline V gene. Trimming took 0 bases from V and 0 from J, leaving 6 bases between them. The length of the CDR3 is 15 residues. The CDR3 DNA follows: TGCGCCAGCAGCCAAGACGGGGACTCTGGAAACACCATATATTTT. Translation: CASSQDGDSGNTIYF.

V is TRBV20-1 and J is TRBJ2-7, with D unclear. Germline CDR1 DFQATT, CDR2 SNEGSKA (reference sequence). Trimming shortened V by 3 bases and J by 2 bases, and 14 bases separated the two germline ends. The CDR3 contains 14 residues. CDR3 protein: CSASSASHTYEQYF. For the CDR3, the DNA is TGCAGTGCTAGTTCGGCGAGTCATACCTACGAGCAGTACTTC.

V is TRBV4-2 and J is TRBJ2-3, with 9 bases lining up with TRBD2. The V segment lost 0 bases and the J segment 1 base; nucleotides outside the gene matches: 2. Germline values: CDR1 LGHNA, CDR2 YNFKEQ. The CDR3 runs 16 residues. The CDR3: CASSQERTSGTDTQYF. The CDR3 DNA is TGTGCCAGCAGCCAAGAGCGGACTAGCGGCACAGATACGCAGTATTTT.

This chain joins TRBV20-1 and TRBJ2-1; 7 nucleotides line up with TRBD2. This CDR3 region has 15 residues. V shed 6 bases, J shed 1 base, and the junction held 9 bases outside the gene matches. Looked up from germline, CDR1 is DFQATT and CDR2 is SNEGSKA (reference sequence). This chain's CDR3 is CSALSREGSYNEQFF. The CDR3, as DNA: TGCAGTGCCCTATCAAGGGAGGGTTCCTACAATGAGCAGTTCTTC.

This clonotype was observed a few times. The rearrangement joins TRBV28 to TRBJ2-7, with D possibly TRBD2 on 6 matching bases. Germline lookup yields CDR1 MDHEN and CDR2 SYDVKM. V lost 3 bases and J lost 8, with 11 bases in between. The CDR3 extends over 12 amino acids. CDR3 region: CASSLGGGKQYF. CDR3 nucleotides: TGTGCCAGCAGTTTGGGGGGTGGGAAGCAGTACTTC.

This clonotype has more than one count but fewer than ten. The V call is TRBV14, the J call TRBJ1-3, with D possibly matching TRBD1 (6 bases). This CDR3 is built from 18 residues. Trimming removed 4 bases from V and 0 bases from J, with 19 bases in between. Germline V CDR1 and CDR2: SGHDN, FVKESK. The CDR3 loop reads CASSRLTGAGHSGNTIYF. The CDR3 nucleotides are TGTGCCAGCAGCCGACTAACGGGGGCCGGTCACTCTGGAAACACCATATATTTT.

This clonotype turned up a few times. A read error may account for a junction end that differs from germline. The CDR3: CAGSSGRTGGYGYTF. For the CDR3, the DNA is TGTGCCGGCAGCTCAGGAAGGACAGGGGGATATGGCTACACCTTC. This chain connects TRBV7-9 to TRBJ1-2; 10 bases are a match to TRBD1. Per the germline V gene, CDR1 is SEHNR and CDR2 is FQNEAQ (reference sequence). The CDR3 consists of 15 residues.

This chain links TRBV28 with TRBJ2-7, with D hard to call. The CDR3 spans 12 residues. The V end was cut by 7 bases, the J end by 6 bases, with 13 bases between. Germline CDR1 and CDR2: MDHEN and SYDVKM. This CDR3 is CASTHQRSEQYF. The CDR3 nucleotides are TGTGCCAGCACCCATCAAAGAAGCGAGCAGTACTTC.

Of note for this clonotype: This sequence may be a read error, since a much larger clone differs from it by one base. This rearrangement joins TRBV7-9 to TRBJ2-2, with 9 bases identical to TRBD1. Per germline, CDR1 SEHNR and CDR2 FQNEAQ (reference sequence). This CDR3 comprises 17 residues. CDR3 amino acids: CASQRNTGGAWTGELVF. The CDR3 DNA reads as TGTGCCAGCCAGCGGAATACAGGGGGCGCTTGGACCGGGGAGCTGGTTTTT.

The CDR3 here is CATGTESTDTQYF. The CDR3 DNA sequence: TGTGCCACCGGGACAGAAAGCACAGATACGCAGTATTTT. This sequence joins TRBV10-3 and TRBJ2-3, with 7 bases aligning to TRBD1. Germline trimming cut 10 bases from V and 0 bases from J; bases unmatched to any gene: 4. Germline V lookup: CDR1 ENHRY, CDR2 SYGVKD. This CDR3 is built from 13 residues.

The table lists this clonotype with many counts. The chain recombines TRBV6-1 with TRBJ2-2; 12 bases align to TRBD2. Germline V gene sequence: CDR1 MNHNS, CDR2 SASEGT. The CDR3 consists of 18 residues. J was trimmed by 1 base and V by 6 bases; bases with no gene match: 9. CDR3: CASRNPPGLAGNTGELFF. CDR3 sequence (DNA): TGTGCCAGCAGGAACCCTCCGGGACTAGCGGGGAACACCGGGGAGCTGTTTTTT.

In this sample, this clonotype turned up many times. The rearrangement joins TRBV20-1 to TRBJ1-1; no clear D gene. This CDR3 region has 15 residues. Germline CDR1 reads DFQATT; CDR2 reads SNEGSKA (reference sequence). V was trimmed by 6 bases and J by 4 bases, leaving 21 bases between them. The CDR3 DNA follows: TGCAGTGCCTCGCCCCGGCTAGGGATTTTCACTGAAGCTTTCTTT. This gives the protein CSASPRLGIFTEAFF.

The chain employs TRBV9 and TRBJ1-2, with 7 positions matching TRBD1. This CDR3 comprises 17 residues. V lost 3 bases, J lost 0 bases, and 11 bases stayed unmatched. Germline values: CDR1 SGDLS, CDR2 YYNGEE. CDR3 region: CASSDRPTGTTNYGYTF. CDR3 sequence (DNA): TGTGCCAGCAGCGACCGGCCGACAGGGACAACTAACTATGGCTACACCTTC.

This clonotype was picked up many times. This chain connects TRBV20-1 to TRBJ1-5; 8 bases are shared with TRBD1. Germline CDR1 and CDR2: DFQATT and SNEGSKA (reference sequence). The CDR3 consists of 14 residues. V shed 6 bases, J shed 2 bases, and the junction held 6 bases outside the gene matches. CDR3 amino acids: CSAKQGGGNQPQHF. CDR3 nucleotide sequence: TGCAGTGCAAAACAGGGGGGTGGCAATCAGCCCCAGCATTTT.

This clonotype was seen many times. The J gene is TRBJ2-5, the V gene TRBV2; no definite D call. The CDR3 is 14 residues long. Germline assignment: CDR1 SNHLY and CDR2 FYNNEI. The V end lost 6 bases, the J end lost 3 bases, and 14 bases lay between the germline ends. The CDR3 spells CASSPGRTKETQYF. In nucleotides, the CDR3 is TGTGCCAGCAGCCCTGGACGGACGAAAGAGACCCAGTACTTC.

V is TRBV7-9 and J is TRBJ2-5; D is unclear. Trimming shortened V by 6 bases and J by 4 bases, and 9 bases separated the two germline ends. This CDR3 contains 12 residues. CDR1 and CDR2 (germline): SEHNR, FQNEAQ (reference sequence). The CDR3, as DNA: TGTGCCAGCAGTCCCGCCCCAGAGACCCAGTACTTC. It is translated as CASSPAPETQYF.

The chain uses TRBV19 and TRBJ1-2, with no clear D. V gave up 2 bases and J gave up 8 bases, with 24 bases separating them. Looked up from germline, CDR1 is LNHDA and CDR2 is SQIVND (reference sequence). The CDR3 length is 17 residues. As DNA, the CDR3 is TGTGCCAGTAGTATATTTCAGAGGGCCCCCACGATGGGGGGCTACACCTTC. Protein product: CASSIFQRAPTMGGYTF. The full variable domain, with the rest looked up from reference TRBV19 and TRBJ1-2, is DGGITQSPKYLFRKEGQNVTLSCEQNLNHDAMYWYRQDPGQGLRLIYYSQIVNDFQKGDIAEGYSVSREKKESFPLTVTSAQKNPTAFYLCASSIFQRAPTMGGYTFGSGTRLTVV.

This clonotype occurred many times. The gene calls are TRBV12-3 or TRBV12-4 and TRBJ2-7; 7 bases are shared with TRBD2. The CDR3 loop spans 16 amino acids. The V gene end was trimmed by 5 bases and the J gene end by 4 bases; junction bases not matched to a gene: 14. The CDR3, as DNA: TGTGCCAGCAGTGGGGGGGGGAAGGGTTTCCCTTACGAGCAGTACTTC. Protein product: CASSGGGKGFPYEQYF.

To note about this clonotype: One junction end does not reproduce the germline sequence, and a read error may be involved. This chain links TRBV12-3 or TRBV12-4 with TRBJ2-2, with D possibly being TRBD1 (6 bases). The CDR3 contains 17 residues. The CDR3 protein is CASSLLSGTLETEELFF. The CDR3 nucleotides are TGTGCCAGCAGCTTACTATCCGGGACACTGGAAACCGAGGAGCTGTTTTTT.

This clonotype occurred a few times. The chain links TRBV20-1 to TRBJ1-5; unclear D gene. This CDR3 has 17 amino acids. Germline V gene data show CDR1 as DFQATT and CDR2 as SNEGSKA (reference sequence). The ends were cut back, 0 bases at V and 0 bases at J, with 15 bases in the middle. CDR3 loop: CSARDLGGLDSNQPQHF. As DNA, the CDR3 is TGCAGTGCTAGAGATTTGGGAGGGCTCGATAGCAATCAGCCCCAGCATTTT.